These 18 T cell receptor beta chains were sequenced from one sample in a study of cytomegalovirus exposure and HLA in healthy donors listed by TCRdb under 2017. The method behind the library was the immunoSEQ multiplex PCR assay. For the multiplex PCR, a mixture combining 60 forward primers for TCR Vbeta segments and 13 reverse primers for TCR Jbeta segments was used. Imported from immuneACCESS, the table was reduced by TCRdb to in-frame sequences with V and J called. These copies leave out some clones; in studies compared against another copy, an unresolved V gene accounts for under half, and the cause of the remainder is not known. The sample table shows approximately 130,000 clones, and approximately 85% are seen once. Jointly, the top ten make up under 2% of the sample. The material sequenced was PBMCs. The receptors come from a boy between 10 and 17 years old in good health and CMV-seronegative.

The chain joins TRBV19 to TRBJ1-1, with TRBD1 identical over 9 bases. V lost 5 bases, J lost 6 bases, and 10 bases stayed unmatched. The CDR3 loop spans 15 amino acids. Germline CDR1 is LNHDA and CDR2 is SQIVND (reference sequence). The CDR3 region has the DNA TGTGCCAGTAGTCTATACAGGGGGCAGGTTGCTGAAGCTTTCTTT. It is translated as CASSLYRGQVAEAFF.

V usage is TRBV4-3 and J usage is TRBJ2-7; 8 bases line up with TRBD2. There are 16 residues in the CDR3. Germline lookup yields CDR1 LGHNA and CDR2 YSLEER. Germline trimming cut 0 bases from V and 2 bases from J; bases unmatched to any gene: 6. The CDR3 here is CASSQDWGSGTYEQYF. The DNA for the CDR3 is TGCGCCAGCAGCCAAGATTGGGGTAGCGGGACCTACGAGCAGTACTTC.

J is TRBJ1-5 and V is TRBV19, with D unresolved. Germline V gene sequence: CDR1 LNHDA, CDR2 SQIVND (reference sequence). The V and J ends lost 2 bases and 0 bases respectively, with 14 bases between them. CDR3 length: 17 amino acids. The DNA for the CDR3 is TGTGCCAGTAGTATAAGAGAGGGCCCTTATAGCAATCAGCCCCAGCATTTT. Its translation: CASSIREGPYSNQPQHF.

The CDR3: CASRMTSGSYEQYF. The CDR3 region has the DNA TGCGCCAGCAGGATGACTAGCGGCTCCTACGAGCAGTACTTC. The rearrangement links TRBV5-1 to TRBJ2-7; 9 nucleotides agree with TRBD2. Germline V gene data show CDR1 as SGHRS and CDR2 as YFSETQ. There are 14 residues in the CDR3. Trimming removed 5 bases from V and 0 bases from J; junction bases left unmatched: 3.

The chain joins TRBV4-3 to TRBJ1-5; D ambiguous. Germline V gene data show CDR1 as LGHNA and CDR2 as YSLEER. The ends were cut back, 2 bases at V and 8 bases at J, with 10 bases in the middle. CDR3 size: 13 residues. The CDR3 reads CASSQKISEPQHF. In nucleotides, the CDR3 is TGCGCCAGCAGCCAAAAAATTTCGGAGCCCCAGCATTTT.

V and J are TRBV30 and TRBJ1-4; 7 bases map to TRBD1. CDR1 is GTSNPN, CDR2 SVGIG, per germline (reference sequence). CDR3 size: 16 residues. V shed 0 bases and J 3 bases; nucleotides not matched to a gene: 7. The CDR3 region has the DNA TGTGCCTGGAGTGTACTCGGACAGGTCCCTAATGAAAAACTGTTTTTT. Protein: CAWSVLGQVPNEKLFF.

J is TRBJ1-1 and V is TRBV7-2; D is undetermined. Germline CDR1 and CDR2: SGHTA and FQGNSA. The CDR3 contains 13 residues. V lost 8 bases to trimming and J lost 1 base, with 11 bases between them. The CDR3 DNA is TGTGCCAGCGGTGCCGGTACGAACACTGAAGCTTTCTTT. Residues: CASGAGTNTEAFF.

The rearrangement joins TRBV7-2 to TRBJ2-3; maybe TRBD1 (5 bases). Germline V gene data show CDR1 as SGHTA and CDR2 as FQGNSA. The CDR3 is made up of 15 amino acids. V lost 0 bases and J lost 4, with 11 bases in between. Here the CDR3 reads CASSLAVQGADTQYF. The CDR3 coding sequence is TGTGCCAGCAGCTTAGCGGTCCAAGGGGCAGATACGCAGTATTTT.

This clone has a handful of counts. The chain has TRBV6-6 and TRBJ2-7; D might be TRBD1 (6 bases). The CDR3 has 12 amino acids. Germline V gives CDR1 MNHNY, CDR2 SVGAGI (reference sequence). V was cut by 6 bases and J by 6 bases, with 12 bases left in between. CDR3 sequence (DNA): TGTGCCAGCAGAACACAGGGACCCGAGCAGTACTTC. Translated: CASRTQGPEQYF.

This sequence joins TRBV7-3 and TRBJ1-2; a possible D gene is TRBD1 (5 bases). The CDR3 has 15 residues. Deletions cut 4 bases from V and 6 bases from J, with 18 bases between. Germline V gene lookup returns CDR1 SGHTA and CDR2 FQGTGA. The CDR3: CASSSFGQGRDGYTF. DNA for the CDR3: TGTGCCAGCAGCTCTTTTGGGCAGGGCCGGGATGGCTACACCTTC.

The chain has TRBV27 and TRBJ2-1; possible D gene TRBD2, 5 bases. CDR3 length: 15 residues. Per germline, CDR1 MNHEY and CDR2 SMNVEV (reference sequence). V gave up 2 bases and J gave up 0 bases, with 8 bases separating them. CDR3 loop: CASSLRESSYNEQFF. The CDR3 DNA reads as TGTGCCAGCAGTTTAAGGGAGAGCTCCTACAATGAGCAGTTCTTC.

This chain uses TRBV6-4 with TRBJ2-2; D remains ambiguous. Germline V gives CDR1 MRHNA, CDR2 SNTAGT. V was cut by 4 bases and J by 5 bases, with 11 bases left in between. The CDR3 has 14 amino acids. CDR3 amino acids: CASSAEEATGELFF. CDR3 DNA sequence: TGTGCCAGCAGTGCCGAGGAAGCGACCGGGGAGCTGTTTTTT.

This clone was detected only once. The gene calls are TRBV7-2 and TRBJ2-3, with D unclear. The V end was cut by 1 base, the J end by 8 bases, with 4 bases between. Germline CDR1 is SGHTA and CDR2 is FQGNSA. CDR3 length equals 11 residues. CDR3 loop: CASSLVGTQYF. CDR3 nucleotides: TGTGCCAGCAGCTTAGTCGGTACGCAGTATTTT.

This clone was seen only once. The chain couples TRBV29-1 to TRBJ1-1, with D possibly TRBD1 on 5 matching bases. Germline CDR1 SQVTM, CDR2 ANQGSEA. V gave up 4 bases and J gave up 3 bases, with 6 bases separating them. This CDR3 has 11 residues. The CDR3: CSVARDTEAFF. In DNA, the CDR3 is TGCAGCGTTGCCAGGGACACTGAAGCTTTCTTT. The full variable domain, rest sourced from reference TRBV29-1 and TRBJ1-1, is SAVISQKPSRDICQRGTSLTIQCQVDSQVTMMFWYRQQPGQSLTLIATANQGSEATYESGFVIDKFPISRPNLTFSTLTVSNMSPEDSSIYLCSVARDTEAFFGQGTRLTVV.

The chain is built from TRBV15 and TRBJ2-7; no reliable D call. From germline, CDR1 is LNHNV and CDR2 YYDKDF (reference sequence). The CDR3 sequence is 13 residues long. V was pared by 3 bases and J by 2 bases, with 8 bases between. CDR3 coding DNA: TGTGCCACCAGCAGCACATTTCCCTACGAGCAGTACTTC. It yields the protein CATSSTFPYEQYF.

V usage is TRBV4-2 and J usage is TRBJ2-1, with TRBD2 as a possible D gene (6 bases). The germline V and J ends were trimmed by 3 bases and 3 bases, with 12 bases remaining between them. Germline assignment: CDR1 LGHNA and CDR2 YNFKEQ. CDR3 length equals 15 residues. The CDR3 reads CASSQSGGDYNEQFF. The CDR3, as DNA: TGTGCCAGCAGCCAGTCGGGCGGGGACTACAATGAGCAGTTCTTC.

The J gene is TRBJ1-2, the V gene TRBV7-9; 7 bases map to TRBD1. The CDR3 has 15 amino acids. With V trimmed by 1 base and J by 4 bases, 6 bases remained unmatched. In germline, CDR1 is SEHNR, CDR2 FQNEAQ (reference sequence). The CDR3 protein is CASSLEGQLIYGYTF. In DNA, the CDR3 is TGTGCCAGCAGCTTAGAGGGACAGCTGATCTATGGCTACACCTTC.

A few counts support this clone. This rearrangement joins TRBV30 to TRBJ1-1; D perhaps matches TRBD1 (5 bases). Germline V gene lookup returns CDR1 GTSNPN and CDR2 SVGIG (reference sequence). The CDR3 spans 13 residues. Between the trimmed V and J ends, which lost 0 bases and 5 bases, there was a span of 10 bases. CDR3 bases: TGTGCCTGGAGTGTACAGGCATTAACTGAAGCTTTCTTT. Translating it yields CAWSVQALTEAFF.